The 21 T cell receptor beta chains given below trace back to one sample, sequenced in a study of response to subunit inactivated influenza vaccine. TCRdb re-derived calls from the RT-PCR reads in MiXCR, one entry per CDR3 protein. The data show just under 550,000 distinct CDR3 sequences, roughly 23% seen once. These records were also assigned to another study, of T cells expressing NK-cell markers. That source adds: Beta-chain TCR cDNA was generated via 5'RACE template switching with UMIs.

The specimen comprised CD4+ T cells sorted from PBMCs, sampled approximately 13 days after vaccination. The receptors were gathered from a man aged 50 or older who received an inactivated influenza vaccine.

This clonotype occurred a few times. The chain recombines TRBV12-3 or TRBV12-4 with TRBJ2-4, with TRBD2 as a possible D gene (6 bases). The CDR3 covers 14 residues. V gave up 3 bases and J gave up 4 bases, with 10 bases separating them. Here the CDR3 reads CASSFGGSKNIQYF. CDR3 DNA sequence: TGTGCCAGCAGTTTTGGGGGGTCAAAAAACATTCAGTACTTC.

V is TRBV2 and J is TRBJ2-5; the D gene is possibly TRBD2 (6 bases). Germline V gene data show CDR1 as SNHLY and CDR2 as FYNNEI. CDR3 length: 11 amino acids. V dropped 11 bases and J dropped 1 base, with 8 bases sitting between them. The CDR3 sequence: CAGGFQETQYF. The CDR3 nucleotides are TGTGCCGGGGGGTTCCAAGAGACCCAGTACTTC.

The table lists this clonotype with a count of one. The rearrangement links TRBV9 to TRBJ2-7, with D perhaps being TRBD1 or TRBD2 (5 bases each). Germline loops: CDR1 SGDLS, CDR2 YYNGEE. The CDR3 has 14 residues. Trimming left V 4 bases short and J 0 bases short, with 11 bases between. The CDR3 spells CASSRGRSSYEQYF. DNA for the CDR3: TGTGCCAGCAGCCGGGGACGAAGCTCCTACGAGCAGTACTTC.

This clonotype occurred a few times. This chain joins TRBV4-1 and TRBJ1-6; tentatively, D is TRBD1 (5 bases). The CDR3 is made up of 16 amino acids. Germline V gives CDR1 MGHRA, CDR2 YSYEKL. V was clipped by 0 bases and J by 10 bases, with 16 bases between them. The CDR3 loop is CASSQEPRVNVSPLHF. For the CDR3, the DNA is TGCGCCAGCAGCCAAGAACCCAGGGTCAATGTATCACCCCTCCACTTT.

V is TRBV3-1 and J is TRBJ1-3; maybe TRBD1 (5 bases). Germline values: CDR1 LGHDT, CDR2 YNNKEL (reference sequence). V lost 5 bases and J lost 4, with 12 bases in between. This CDR3 comprises 14 residues. The CDR3 protein is CASSSLQGGNTIYF. Written as DNA, the CDR3 is TGTGCCAGCAGCTCTCTCCAGGGCGGAAACACCATATATTTT. The whole variable domain, filled in from reference TRBV3-1 and TRBJ1-3, reads DTAVSQTPKYLVTQMGNDKSIKCEQNLGHDTMYWYKQDSKKFLKIMFSYNNKELIINETVPNRFSPKSPDKAHLNLHINSLELGDSAVYFCASSSLQGGNTIYFGEGSWLTVV.

This clonotype was observed a handful of times. This chain connects TRBV27 to TRBJ2-7, with 11 bases that match TRBD2. Germline V CDR1 and CDR2: MNHEY, SMNVEV (reference sequence). This CDR3 is built from 15 residues. V was pared by 6 bases and J by 6 bases, with 10 bases of the junction left unmatched. Written as DNA, the CDR3 is TGTGCCAGCAGCAGAATTAGCGGGAGGGCCGCCGAGCAGTACTTC. Translated, it gives CASSRISGRAAEQYF.

A few counts support this clonotype. J is TRBJ1-3 and V is TRBV10-3; D is undetermined. The CDR3 is made up of 12 amino acids. Trimming removed 5 bases from V and 4 bases from J, with 6 bases in between. The germline gives CDR1 ENHRY, CDR2 SYGVKD. CDR3 coding DNA: TGTGCCATCAGTACCGGGGGAAACACCATATATTTT. Encoded protein: CAISTGGNTIYF.

The chain recombines TRBV7-9 with TRBJ2-1; D is uncertain. Germline CDR1 is SEHNR and CDR2 is FQNEAQ (reference sequence). The CDR3 length is 12 residues. V dropped 5 bases and J dropped 9 bases, with 11 bases sitting between them. The CDR3 here is CASSQPVSEQFF. The CDR3, as DNA: TGTGCCAGCAGCCAACCTGTGAGTGAGCAGTTCTTC.

This clonotype occurred a few times. V and J are TRBV5-5 and TRBJ2-5, with 10 bases fitting TRBD2. J lost 1 base, V lost 2 bases, and 2 bases had no gene match. The CDR3 loop spans 15 amino acids. Germline values: CDR1 SGHKS, CDR2 YYEKEE (reference sequence). The CDR3 DNA sequence: TGTGCCAGCAGCTTACTAGCGGGGTTCCAAGAGACCCAGTACTTC. This sequence encodes CASSLLAGFQETQYF.

This clonotype was counted only a few times. The rearrangement joins TRBV29-1 to TRBJ2-5, with D possibly being TRBD2 (5 bases). The germline V gene has CDR1 SQVTM and CDR2 ANQGSEA. The CDR3 contains 14 residues. Trimming shortened V by 6 bases and J by 5 bases, and 19 bases separated the two germline ends. The CDR3 coding sequence is TGCAGCGTGGGTACCGGGCTCGGCGGGGAGACCCAGTACTTC. Its translation is CSVGTGLGGETQYF.

This clonotype was picked up a small number of times. The rearrangement joins TRBV5-1 to TRBJ2-3, with 10 bases aligning to TRBD2. After removal of 4 bases from V and 4 bases from J, the junction contained 6 bases not matched to a gene. The CDR3 has 15 amino acids. Germline values: CDR1 SGHRS, CDR2 YFSETQ. The CDR3 loop is CASSLSSGSPDTQYF. CDR3 nucleotide sequence: TGCGCCAGCAGCCTATCTAGCGGGAGCCCAGATACGCAGTATTTT.

V is TRBV4-3 and J is TRBJ2-1; D call uncertain. The germline gives CDR1 LGHNA, CDR2 YSLEER. The CDR3 is 16 amino acids. Trimming shortened V by 1 base and J by 9 bases, and 19 bases separated the two germline ends. CDR3 region: CASSQGRSFSRSEQFF. CDR3 coding DNA: TGCGCCAGCAGCCAAGGAAGATCCTTCTCCCGGAGTGAGCAGTTCTTC.

V and J are TRBV6-1 and TRBJ2-4; 7 positions match TRBD1. Germline V lookup: CDR1 MNHNS, CDR2 SASEGT. The CDR3 sequence is 15 residues long. Trimming took 5 bases from V and 0 from J; bases not matched to a gene: 4. As DNA, the CDR3 is TGTGCCAGCAGTAGACAGGGAGAAGCCAAAAACATTCAGTACTTC. Its translation is CASSRQGEAKNIQYF.

This clonotype was recorded a few times. The chain joins TRBV6-6 to TRBJ2-7; 8 nucleotides align to TRBD2. The ends lost 8 bases at V and 4 bases at J; junction bases unmatched: 7. Germline V gene data show CDR1 as MNHNY and CDR2 as SVGAGI (reference sequence). The CDR3 consists of 13 residues. Here the CDR3 DNA reads TGTGCCAGCTCTCCCGGGAGGGAGTACGAGCAGTACTTC. The encoded protein is CASSPGREYEQYF.

The CDR3 bases are TGTGCCAGCAGTGAACGTAGCGGGGGGATCGAGACCCAGTACTTC. Amino acids: CASSERSGGIETQYF. V and J are TRBV2 and TRBJ2-5; TRBD2 aligns across 10 bases. V lost 2 bases and J lost 5; bases outside the gene matches: 5. Germline V CDR1 and CDR2: SNHLY, FYNNEI. CDR3 length: 15 amino acids.

The V call is TRBV27, the J call TRBJ2-5, with TRBD1 matching 7 bases. The germline V gene encodes CDR1 MNHEY and CDR2 SMNVEV (reference sequence). V trimming: 2 bases; J trimming: 5 bases; junction bases outside the gene matches: 14. There are 17 residues in the CDR3. The CDR3 region has the DNA TGTGCCAGCAGTTTAGGGGGCCCAAGACAGGGCTGGGAGACCCAGTACTTC. It specifies CASSLGGPRQGWETQYF.

The V gene is TRBV12-3 or TRBV12-4, the J gene TRBJ2-1; 11 nucleotides line up with TRBD1. This CDR3 is built from 17 residues. V shed 6 bases and J 7 bases; nucleotides not matched to a gene: 14. The CDR3 loop reads CASSFPNRDRGGNEQFF. CDR3 in DNA: TGTGCCAGCAGCTTCCCTAACCGGGACAGGGGGGGGAATGAGCAGTTCTTC.

The rearrangement links TRBV29-1 to TRBJ2-5; D uncertain. Germline V CDR1 and CDR2: SQVTM, ANQGSEA. Trimming cost V 4 bases and J 5 bases, with 14 bases left between them. The CDR3 extends over 13 amino acids. The CDR3 sequence: CSVADPKRETQYF. CDR3 nucleotides: TGCAGCGTTGCGGACCCGAAGAGGGAGACCCAGTACTTC.

The CDR3 loop is CASSLRAYNEQFF. CDR3 nucleotides: TGTGCCAGCAGCTTACGGGCCTACAATGAGCAGTTCTTC. V and J are TRBV11-2 and TRBJ2-1, with no clear D. The CDR3 has 13 residues. The ends were cut back, 2 bases at V and 2 bases at J, with 4 bases in the middle. Germline V CDR1 and CDR2: SGHAT, FQNNGV.

This chain links TRBV28 with TRBJ1-2; unclear D gene. This CDR3 has 13 residues. Germline CDR1 is MDHEN and CDR2 is SYDVKM. Trimming removed 2 bases from V and 3 bases from J, with 7 bases in between. The CDR3 protein is CASSLSFDYGYTF. The CDR3 nucleotides read TGTGCCAGCAGTTTAAGTTTCGACTATGGCTACACCTTC.

The chain couples TRBV3-1 to TRBJ2-3; no clear D. The CDR3 length is 13 residues. The V and J ends lost 3 bases and 2 bases respectively, with 6 bases between them. Germline V CDR1 and CDR2: LGHDT, YNNKEL (reference sequence). The CDR3 coding sequence is TGTGCCAGCAGCCATAGCTACACAGATACGCAGTATTTT. Translating it yields CASSHSYTDTQYF.